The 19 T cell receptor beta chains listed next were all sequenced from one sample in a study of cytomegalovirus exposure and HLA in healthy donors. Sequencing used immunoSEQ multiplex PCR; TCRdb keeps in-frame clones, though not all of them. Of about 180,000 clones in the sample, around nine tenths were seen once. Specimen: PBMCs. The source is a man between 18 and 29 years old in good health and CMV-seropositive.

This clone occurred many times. CDR3 region: CASSQEAQGIGELFF. CDR3 in DNA: TGCGCCAGCAGCCAAGAGGCACAGGGGATTGGGGAGCTGTTTTTT. This chain uses TRBV4-3 with TRBJ2-2; 7 bases align to TRBD1. The V gene's germline CDR1 is LGHNA and CDR2 YSLEER. J lost 8 bases, V lost 0 bases, and 6 bases had no gene match. This CDR3 comprises 15 residues.

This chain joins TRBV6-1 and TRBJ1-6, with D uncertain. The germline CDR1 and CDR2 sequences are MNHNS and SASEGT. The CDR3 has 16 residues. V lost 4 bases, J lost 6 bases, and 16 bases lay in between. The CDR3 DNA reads TGTGCCAGCAGTGGGGAGGGCTCAATATTTAATTCACCCCTCCACTTT. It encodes CASSGEGSIFNSPLHF.

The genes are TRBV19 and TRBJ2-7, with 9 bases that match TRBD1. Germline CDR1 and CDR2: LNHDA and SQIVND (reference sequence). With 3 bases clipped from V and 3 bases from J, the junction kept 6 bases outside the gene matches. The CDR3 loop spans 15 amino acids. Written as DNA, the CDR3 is TGTGCCAGTAGTATGGGCTGGACAGGGGACTACGAGCAGTACTTC. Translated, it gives CASSMGWTGDYEQYF.

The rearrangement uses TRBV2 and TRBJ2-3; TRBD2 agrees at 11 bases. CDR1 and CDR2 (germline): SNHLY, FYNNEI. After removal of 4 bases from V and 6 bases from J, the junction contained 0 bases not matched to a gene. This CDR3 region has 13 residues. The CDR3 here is CASSGTSGDTQYF. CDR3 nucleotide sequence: TGTGCCAGCAGTGGGACTAGCGGGGATACGCAGTATTTT. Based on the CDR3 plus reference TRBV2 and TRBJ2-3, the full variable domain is EPEVTQTPSHQVTQMGQEVILRCVPISNHLYFYWYRQILGQKVEFLVSFYNNEISEKSEIFDDQFSVERPDGSNFTLKIRSTKLEDSAMYFCASSGTSGDTQYFGPGTRLTVL.

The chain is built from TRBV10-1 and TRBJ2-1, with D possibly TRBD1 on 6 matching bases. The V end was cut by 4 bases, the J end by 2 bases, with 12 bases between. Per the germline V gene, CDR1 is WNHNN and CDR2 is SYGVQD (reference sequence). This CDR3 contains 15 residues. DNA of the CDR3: TGCGCCAGCAGTGGGGGGCGGATAACCTACAATGAGCAGTTCTTC. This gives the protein CASSGGRITYNEQFF.

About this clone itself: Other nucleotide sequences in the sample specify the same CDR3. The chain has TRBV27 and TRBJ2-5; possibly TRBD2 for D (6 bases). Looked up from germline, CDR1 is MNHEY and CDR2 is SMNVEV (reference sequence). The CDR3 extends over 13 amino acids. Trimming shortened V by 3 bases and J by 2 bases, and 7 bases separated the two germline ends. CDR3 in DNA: TGTGCCAGCAGTTTCGGAGGGCAAGAGACCCAGTACTTC. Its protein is CASSFGGQETQYF.

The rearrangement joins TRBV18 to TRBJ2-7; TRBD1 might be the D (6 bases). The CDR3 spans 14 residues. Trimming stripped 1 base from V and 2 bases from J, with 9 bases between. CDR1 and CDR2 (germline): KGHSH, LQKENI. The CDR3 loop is CASSPHEGAYEQYF. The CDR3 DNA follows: TGTGCCAGCTCACCACACGAGGGGGCCTACGAGCAGTACTTC.

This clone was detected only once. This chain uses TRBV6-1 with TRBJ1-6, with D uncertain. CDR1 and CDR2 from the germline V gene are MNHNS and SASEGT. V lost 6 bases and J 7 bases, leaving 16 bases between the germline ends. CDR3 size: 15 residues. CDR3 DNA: TGTGCCAGCAGCCCCCCGGGGTACCCGAATTCACCCCTCCACTTT. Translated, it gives CASSPPGYPNSPLHF.

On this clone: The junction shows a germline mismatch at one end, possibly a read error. The DNA for the CDR3 is TGTGCCAGCAGCTTAGCTGACAGACTGAATTTT. This gives the protein CASSLADRLNF. This chain links TRBV11-2 with TRBJ2-3; weak D call: TRBD1 (5 bases). Germline V gene data show CDR1 as SGHAT and CDR2 as FQNNGV. The CDR3 runs 11 residues. Looking up the rest from reference TRBV11-2 and TRBJ2-3 gives the full variable domain: EAGVAQSPRYKIIEKRQSVAFWCNPISGHATLYWYQQILGQGPKLLIQFQNNGVVDDSQLPKDRFSAERLKGVDSTLKIQPAKLEDSAVYLCASSLADRLNFGPGTRLTVL.

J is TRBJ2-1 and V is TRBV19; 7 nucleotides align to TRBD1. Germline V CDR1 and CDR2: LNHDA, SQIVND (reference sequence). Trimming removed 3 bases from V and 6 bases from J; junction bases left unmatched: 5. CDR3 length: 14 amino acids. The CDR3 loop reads CASSIRGQINEQFF. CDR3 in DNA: TGTGCCAGTAGTATTCGGGGACAGATCAATGAGCAGTTCTTC.

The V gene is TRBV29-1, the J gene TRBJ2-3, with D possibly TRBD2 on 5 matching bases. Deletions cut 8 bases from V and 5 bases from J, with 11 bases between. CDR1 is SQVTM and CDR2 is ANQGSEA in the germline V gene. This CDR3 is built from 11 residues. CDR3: CSTYGGDTQYF. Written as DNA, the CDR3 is TGCAGCACTTACGGAGGAGATACGCAGTATTTT.

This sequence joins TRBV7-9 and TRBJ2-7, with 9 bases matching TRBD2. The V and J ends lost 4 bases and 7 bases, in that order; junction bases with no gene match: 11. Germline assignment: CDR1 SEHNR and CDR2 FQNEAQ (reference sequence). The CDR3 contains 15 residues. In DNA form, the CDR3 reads TGTGCCAGCAGCTCAACTAGCGGGTCCTTTGGAGAGCAGTACTTC. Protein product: CASSSTSGSFGEQYF.

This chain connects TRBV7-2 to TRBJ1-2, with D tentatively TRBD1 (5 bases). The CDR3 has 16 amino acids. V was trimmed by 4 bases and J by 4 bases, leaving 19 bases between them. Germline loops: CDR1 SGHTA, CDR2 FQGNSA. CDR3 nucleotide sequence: TGTGCCAGCAGCTCGTTAACCCAGGGTTCGGTCTATGGCTACACCTTC. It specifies CASSSLTQGSVYGYTF. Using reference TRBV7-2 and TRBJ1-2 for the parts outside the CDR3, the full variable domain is GAGVSQSPSNKVTEKGKDVELRCDPISGHTALYWYRQSLGQGLEFLIYFQGNSAPDKSGLPSDRFSAERTGGSVSTLTIQRTQQEDSAVYLCASSSLTQGSVYGYTFGSGTRLTVV.

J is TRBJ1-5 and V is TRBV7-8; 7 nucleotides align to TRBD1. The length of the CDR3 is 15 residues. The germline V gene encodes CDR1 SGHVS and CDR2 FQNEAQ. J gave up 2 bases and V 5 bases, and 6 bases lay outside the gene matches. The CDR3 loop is CASSRDRDGNQPQHF. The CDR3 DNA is TGTGCCAGCAGCCGAGACAGGGATGGCAATCAGCCCCAGCATTTT.

CDR3 sequence: CASSYRGYFGNEQFF. CDR3 DNA: TGTGCCAGCAGCTACAGGGGGTATTTCGGCAATGAGCAGTTCTTC. The rearrangement uses TRBV28 and TRBJ2-1; 8 bases match TRBD1. The CDR3 consists of 15 residues. The junction had 10 bases not matched to a gene; V was cut back by 6 bases and J by 6 bases. CDR1 is MDHEN, CDR2 SYDVKM, per germline.

The CDR3 protein is CASSLTRKDEQFF. CDR3 nucleotide sequence: TGCGCCAGCAGCCTGACGAGGAAAGATGAGCAGTTCTTC. This chain uses TRBV5-1 with TRBJ2-1; D not certain. Trimming shortened V by 4 bases and J by 8 bases, and 13 bases separated the two germline ends. This CDR3 region has 13 residues. Germline V lookup: CDR1 SGHRS, CDR2 YFSETQ. Using reference TRBV5-1 and TRBJ2-1 for the parts outside the CDR3, the full variable domain is KAGVTQTPRYLIKTRGQQVTLSCSPISGHRSVSWYQQTPGQGLQFLFEYFSETQRNKGNFPGRFSGRQFSNSRSEMNVSTLELGDSALYLCASSLTRKDEQFFGPGTRLTVL.

Here the CDR3 reads CASSQDFAGHNEQFF. DNA for the CDR3: TGCGCCAGCAGCCAAGATTTCGCGGGGCACAATGAGCAGTTCTTC. This rearrangement joins TRBV4-3 to TRBJ2-1; TRBD2 is a possible D gene (6 bases). The V end was cut by 0 bases, the J end by 5 bases, with 11 bases between. The CDR3 length is 15 residues. CDR1 LGHNA and CDR2 YSLEER come from the germline V gene.

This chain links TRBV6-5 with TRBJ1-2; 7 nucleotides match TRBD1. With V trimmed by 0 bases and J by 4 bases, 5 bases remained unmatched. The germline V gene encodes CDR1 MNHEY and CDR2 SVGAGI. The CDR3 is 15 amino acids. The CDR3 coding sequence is TGTGCCAGCAGTTACTCGACAGGGTCGGGCTATGGCTACACCTTC. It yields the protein CASSYSTGSGYGYTF.

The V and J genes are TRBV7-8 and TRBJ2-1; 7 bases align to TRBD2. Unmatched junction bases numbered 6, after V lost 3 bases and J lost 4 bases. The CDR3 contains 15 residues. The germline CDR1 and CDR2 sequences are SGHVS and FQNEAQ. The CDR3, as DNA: TGTGCCAGCAGCTTCGGGGGGACCCTATACAATGAGCAGTTCTTC. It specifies CASSFGGTLYNEQFF.